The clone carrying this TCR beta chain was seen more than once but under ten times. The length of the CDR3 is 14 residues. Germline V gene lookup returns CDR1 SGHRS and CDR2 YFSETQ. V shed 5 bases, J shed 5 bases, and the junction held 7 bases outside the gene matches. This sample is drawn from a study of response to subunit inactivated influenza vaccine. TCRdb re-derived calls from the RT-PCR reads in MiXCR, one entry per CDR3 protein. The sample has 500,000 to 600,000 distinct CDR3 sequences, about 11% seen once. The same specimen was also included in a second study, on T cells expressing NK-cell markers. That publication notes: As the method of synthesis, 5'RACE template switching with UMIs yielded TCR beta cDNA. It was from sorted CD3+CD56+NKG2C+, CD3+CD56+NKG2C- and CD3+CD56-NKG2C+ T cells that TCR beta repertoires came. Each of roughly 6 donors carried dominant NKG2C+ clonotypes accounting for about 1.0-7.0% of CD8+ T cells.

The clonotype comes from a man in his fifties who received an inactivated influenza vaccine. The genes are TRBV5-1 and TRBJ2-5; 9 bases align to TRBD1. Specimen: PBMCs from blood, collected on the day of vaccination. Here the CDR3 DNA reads TGCGCCAGCAGTTCGGGACAGGGAACTGAGACCCAGTACTTC. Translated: CASSSGQGTETQYF.